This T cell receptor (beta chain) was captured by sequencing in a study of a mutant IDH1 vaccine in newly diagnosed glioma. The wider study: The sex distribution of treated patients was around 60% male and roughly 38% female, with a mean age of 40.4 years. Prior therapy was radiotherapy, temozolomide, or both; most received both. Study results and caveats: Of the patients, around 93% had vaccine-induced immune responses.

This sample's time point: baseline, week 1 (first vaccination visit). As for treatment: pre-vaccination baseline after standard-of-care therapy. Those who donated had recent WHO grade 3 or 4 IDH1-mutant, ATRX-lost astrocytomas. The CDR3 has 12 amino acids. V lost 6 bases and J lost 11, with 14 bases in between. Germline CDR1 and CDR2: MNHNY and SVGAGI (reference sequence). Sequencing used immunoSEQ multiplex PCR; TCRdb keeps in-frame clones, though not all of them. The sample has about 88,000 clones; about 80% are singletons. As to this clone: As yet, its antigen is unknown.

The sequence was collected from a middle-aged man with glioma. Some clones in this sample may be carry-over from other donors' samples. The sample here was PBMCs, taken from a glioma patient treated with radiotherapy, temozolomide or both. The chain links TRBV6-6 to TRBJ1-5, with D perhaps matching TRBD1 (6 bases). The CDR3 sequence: CASSPFEGAQHF. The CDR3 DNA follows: TGTGCCAGCAGCCCCTTCGAGGGGGCCCAGCATTTT.